A single sample gave rise to the 28 T cell receptor beta chains below, sequenced in a study of spatial heterogeneity in lung cancer (dated 2019 in TCRdb). Receptors were amplified or captured by 5' RACE. Sequencing relied on a NextSeq 500. Using fastp trimming at Q25 and MiXCR clonotype assembly, TCRdb reanalyzed the public sequencing data and kept in-frame beta chains. Each CDR3 protein appears once, grouped with its most common genes and DNA. The sample table records under 100,000 distinct CDR3 sequences; under 9% of these occur just once. 6.5% to 8.5% of the sample is held by the ten biggest clonotypes. The time point label, as the study defines it: sample taken at primary tumor resection. TCR sequencing used whole RNA extracted from tumor and nontumor lung tissue, or from cryopreserved PBMC samples, without cell sorting. The source was PBMCs, collected at surgery. The receptors here all came from a male donor with early-stage non-small cell lung cancer.

The V call is TRBV7-9, the J call TRBJ1-5; no firm D call. CDR1 SEHNR and CDR2 FQNEAQ come from the germline V gene (reference sequence). The length of the CDR3 is 14 residues. The ends were cut back, 5 bases at V and 0 bases at J, with 8 bases in the middle. CDR3 sequence (DNA): TGTGCCAGCAGCCTTACAGATAGCAATCAGCCCCAGCATTTT. It is translated as CASSLTDSNQPQHF.

The rearrangement links TRBV7-9 to TRBJ2-6; TRBD1 matches 8 bases. This CDR3 is 17 amino acids long. Trimming cost V 7 bases and J 0 bases; bases outside gene matches: 8. Germline lookup yields CDR1 SEHNR and CDR2 FQNEAQ (reference sequence). CDR3 protein: CASNGGQDRSGANVLTF. CDR3 coding DNA: TGTGCCAGCAACGGGGGACAGGATCGCTCTGGGGCCAACGTCCTGACTTTC.

This chain links TRBV27 with TRBJ1-2; D call uncertain. The V end was cut by 6 bases, the J end by 2 bases, with 19 bases between. The germline CDR1 and CDR2 sequences are MNHEY and SMNVEV (reference sequence). The CDR3 is 16 residues long. The CDR3 is CASSRVGAHGNYGYTF. The CDR3 region has the DNA TGTGCCAGCAGCCGGGTGGGAGCTCACGGGAACTATGGCTACACCTTC.

At least ten counts were recorded for this clonotype. The rearrangement links TRBV2 to TRBJ1-1; D is unresolved. This CDR3 has 11 residues. From germline, CDR1 is SNHLY and CDR2 FYNNEI. The V end was cut by 6 bases, the J end by 3 bases, with 5 bases between. Here the CDR3 DNA reads TGTGCCAGCAGCCGATACACTGAAGCTTTCTTT. It specifies CASSRYTEAFF. The variable domain in full, with the rest retrieved from reference TRBV2 and TRBJ1-1, is EPEVTQTPSHQVTQMGQEVILRCVPISNHLYFYWYRQILGQKVEFLVSFYNNEISEKSEIFDDQFSVERPDGSNFTLKIRSTKLEDSAMYFCASSRYTEAFFGQGTRLTVV.

This clonotype was detected only a few times. This chain connects TRBV19 to TRBJ2-1; 9 bases are shared with TRBD2. Germline V gives CDR1 LNHDA, CDR2 SQIVND (reference sequence). Losses at the gene ends were 1 base for V and 9 bases for J; bases not matched to a gene: 7. CDR3 length: 15 residues. The CDR3, as DNA: TGTGCCAGTAGTATAGCCCCCGGGACTAGCTTTGAGCAGTTCTTC. Translating gives CASSIAPGTSFEQFF.

The chain couples TRBV27 to TRBJ2-7; TRBD1 matches 11 bases. Germline trimming cut 7 bases from V and 3 bases from J; bases unmatched to any gene: 8. The CDR3 extends over 15 amino acids. Per germline, CDR1 MNHEY and CDR2 SMNVEV (reference sequence). The CDR3 protein is CASTRRTGGFYEQYF. CDR3 DNA sequence: TGTGCCAGCACCCGCCGGACAGGGGGCTTCTACGAGCAGTACTTC.

This rearrangement joins TRBV7-2 to TRBJ2-3; TRBD2 aligns across 10 bases. V trimming: 3 bases; J trimming: 6 bases; junction bases outside the gene matches: 6. Germline V gene data show CDR1 as SGHTA and CDR2 as FQGNSA. The CDR3 spans 15 residues. The CDR3 region is CASSFSSGGADTQYF. The DNA of the CDR3 is TGTGCCAGCAGCTTCTCCAGCGGGGGGGCGGATACGCAGTATTTT.

This clonotype was counted many times. The V and J genes are TRBV2 and TRBJ2-4; 13 bases line up with TRBD2. Germline-derived CDR1 and CDR2 are SNHLY and FYNNEI. The CDR3 is made up of 14 amino acids. The trim removed 7 bases at V and 7 bases at J, leaving 4 bases unmatched. The CDR3 bases are TGTGCCAGCAACCGACTAGCGGGAGGTAACATTCAGTACTTC. This gives the protein CASNRLAGGNIQYF.

This clonotype has ten or more counts. The chain is built from TRBV6-5 and TRBJ1-6; 7 bases agree with TRBD1. There are 14 residues in the CDR3. Germline V gene lookup returns CDR1 MNHEY and CDR2 SVGAGI. V lost 0 bases, J lost 8 bases, and 1 base stayed unmatched. The CDR3 nucleotides are TGTGCCAGCAGTTACTCAGGGGGCGATTCACCCCTCCACTTT. As protein: CASSYSGGDSPLHF.

The chain recombines TRBV7-3 with TRBJ2-3, with 7 bases lining up with TRBD1. This CDR3 region has 13 residues. J gave up 4 bases and V 5 bases, and 3 bases lay outside the gene matches. Looked up from germline, CDR1 is SGHTA and CDR2 is FQGTGA. The CDR3 protein is CASSKDRADTQYF. CDR3 in DNA: TGTGCCAGCAGCAAAGACAGGGCAGATACGCAGTATTTT.

This clonotype was counted only a few times. The V and J genes are TRBV20-1 and TRBJ2-7, with 7 bases matching TRBD2. From germline, CDR1 is DFQATT and CDR2 SNEGSKA (reference sequence). The CDR3 spans 14 residues. V shed 6 bases and J 7 bases; nucleotides not matched to a gene: 15. CDR3 loop: CSAISTSALLEQYF. Written as DNA, the CDR3 is TGCAGTGCCATTTCAACTAGCGCCTTACTAGAGCAGTACTTC.

The chain couples TRBV20-1 to TRBJ1-5; D not certain. CDR1 DFQATT and CDR2 SNEGSKA come from the germline V gene (reference sequence). The CDR3 totals 12 residues. Trimming shortened V by 0 bases and J by 0 bases, and 0 bases separated the two germline ends. The DNA for the CDR3 is TGCAGTGCTAGAGATAGCAATCAGCCCCAGCATTTT. Residues: CSARDSNQPQHF.

This clonotype was counted ten times or more. The chain uses TRBV29-1 and TRBJ1-2; possible D gene TRBD1, 5 bases. The CDR3 sequence is 12 residues long. The V gene lost 1 base and the J gene lost 5 bases, with 8 bases spanning the gap. CDR1 and CDR2 from the germline V gene are SQVTM and ANQGSEA. The CDR3 coding sequence is TGCAGCGTTGAAGGGCAGGGTTATGGCTACACCTTC. Translation gives CSVEGQGYGYTF.

Remarks on this clonotype: A much larger clone lies one base from this, so it may be a read error. This chain links TRBV5-1 with TRBJ2-1, with D possibly being TRBD2 (5 bases). The germline CDR1 and CDR2 sequences are SGHRS and YFSETQ. The CDR3 has 14 amino acids. CDR3 residues: CTSSLDSSYNEQFF. DNA for the CDR3: TGCACCAGCAGTCTGGACTCGTCCTACAATGAGCAGTTCTTC.

Ten or more counts support this clonotype. The chain employs TRBV29-1 and TRBJ1-1; 7 nucleotides agree with TRBD1. V shed 7 bases, J shed 2 bases, and the junction held 7 bases outside the gene matches. Germline V gives CDR1 SQVTM, CDR2 ANQGSEA. This CDR3 has 13 residues. The CDR3 DNA follows: TGCAGCGCCGCACAGGGGACTAACACTGAAGCTTTCTTT. Amino acid sequence: CSAAQGTNTEAFF.

Ten or more counts support this clonotype. The chain combines TRBV6-5 with TRBJ1-2, with D possibly matching TRBD1 (5 bases). Trimming left V 8 bases short and J 7 bases short, with 11 bases between. CDR1 is MNHEY, CDR2 SVGAGI, per germline. The CDR3 totals 11 residues. The CDR3 DNA reads as TGTGCCAGCGGCGGGACGGGTGGCTACACCTTC. Translating gives CASGGTGGYTF.

The chain joins TRBV5-4 to TRBJ2-7; D gene unclear. This CDR3 is built from 15 residues. Germline loops: CDR1 SGHNT, CDR2 YYREEE (reference sequence). Trimming removed 2 bases at V and 2 bases at J, with 14 bases between. The CDR3 DNA is TGTGCCAGCAGCTTTCCGGTTAGCCAGACCTACGAGCAGTACTTC. Protein: CASSFPVSQTYEQYF.

This clonotype was recorded a few times. J is TRBJ2-7 and V is TRBV29-1; 8 bases fit TRBD2. Germline CDR1 reads SQVTM; CDR2 reads ANQGSEA. The CDR3 covers 13 residues. The trim removed 4 bases at V and 3 bases at J, leaving 5 bases unmatched. Written as DNA, the CDR3 is TGCAGCGTTGCAAGTAGCGGGGTCTACGAGCAGTACTTC. Protein product: CSVASSGVYEQYF.

This chain links TRBV2 with TRBJ2-7; the match to TRBD2 covers 14 bases. Germline V gives CDR1 SNHLY, CDR2 FYNNEI. The J segment lost 6 bases and the V segment lost 0 bases, leaving 1 base of the junction unmatched. CDR3 length: 15 amino acids. The CDR3 reads CASSEAGLAGVEQYF. DNA for the CDR3: TGTGCCAGCAGTGAAGCGGGACTAGCGGGAGTCGAGCAGTACTTC.

This clonotype was recorded at least ten times. This sequence joins TRBV4-3 and TRBJ2-3; maybe TRBD2 (6 bases). Trimming stripped 3 bases from V and 1 base from J, with 14 bases between. Germline V CDR1 and CDR2: LGHNA, YSLEER. CDR3 length: 16 residues. The CDR3 DNA sequence: TGCGCCAGCAGCCAGGGTGGTTTAGCGGGCACAGATACGCAGTATTTT. It codes for CASSQGGLAGTDTQYF.

This clonotype was seen many times. The chain has TRBV5-1 and TRBJ2-2; D is perhaps TRBD1 (6 bases). Germline V gene data show CDR1 as SGHRS and CDR2 as YFSETQ. Trimming took off 0 bases at V and 12 bases at J, with 12 bases between the two ends. CDR3 length: 13 amino acids. The DNA for the CDR3 is TGCGCCAGCAGCTTGGAGAGGGGGAGCCAGCTGTTTTTT. This sequence encodes CASSLERGSQLFF.

The chain has TRBV4-2 and TRBJ1-4, with TRBD1 identical over 8 bases. The germline CDR1 and CDR2 sequences are LGHNA and YNFKEQ. This CDR3 comprises 18 residues. The trim removed 0 bases at V and 4 bases at J, leaving 10 bases unmatched. Here the CDR3 DNA reads TGTGCCAGCAGCCAAGATTGGAGCAGGGGGCGAATTAATGAAAAACTGTTTTTT. It specifies CASSQDWSRGRINEKLFF.

This rearrangement joins TRBV30 to TRBJ2-3; TRBD2 aligns across 8 bases. The germline V gene encodes CDR1 GTSNPN and CDR2 SVGIG (reference sequence). The CDR3 contains 14 residues. After removal of 5 bases from V and 1 base from J, the junction contained 5 bases not matched to a gene. CDR3 nucleotides: TGTGCCTGGGGCAAAGCGGGGGGCACAGATACGCAGTATTTT. Translated, it gives CAWGKAGGTDTQYF.

In its sample, this clonotype was seen a few times. The chain recombines TRBV6-6 with TRBJ1-5; 8 bases fit TRBD1. Germline loops: CDR1 MNHNY, CDR2 SVGAGI (reference sequence). The CDR3 consists of 16 residues. V gave up 5 bases and J gave up 3 bases; unmatched junction bases: 9. The CDR3 DNA reads TGTGCCAGCAGTCTTGCCCAGGGGGCGCCCAATCAGCCCCAGCATTTT. Translation: CASSLAQGAPNQPQHF.

This clonotype occurred many times. The chain has TRBV19 and TRBJ2-2, with D possibly matching TRBD1 (6 bases). V lost 4 bases and J lost 0, with 12 bases in between. This CDR3 region has 16 residues. From germline, CDR1 is LNHDA and CDR2 SQIVND (reference sequence). CDR3 bases: TGTGCCAGTAGTACCACCGGACAGTCGAACACCGGGGAGCTGTTTTTT. Translation gives CASSTTGQSNTGELFF.

V and J are TRBV20-1 and TRBJ2-2; D is unclear. Germline CDR1 is DFQATT and CDR2 is SNEGSKA (reference sequence). The length of the CDR3 is 13 residues. Deletions cut 3 bases from V and 4 bases from J, with 9 bases between. The CDR3 nucleotides are TGCAGTGCTAGTTTAACGGGCACCGGGGAGCTGTTTTTT. Translating it yields CSASLTGTGELFF.

This clonotype was detected only a few times. The gene calls are TRBV29-1 and TRBJ2-2; weak D call: TRBD1 (6 bases). Germline V gene data show CDR1 as SQVTM and CDR2 as ANQGSEA. Trimming cost V 2 bases and J 0 bases, with 7 bases left between them. This CDR3 has 14 residues. CDR3 nucleotide sequence: TGCAGCGTTGAAAACAGGGCGAACACCGGGGAGCTGTTTTTT. It codes for CSVENRANTGELFF.

V gene TRBV7-9 combines with J gene TRBJ2-3, with TRBD2 as a possible D gene (6 bases). The CDR3 is made up of 13 amino acids. Trimming took off 5 bases at V and 5 bases at J, with 11 bases between the two ends. Germline assignment: CDR1 SEHNR and CDR2 FQNEAQ (reference sequence). CDR3 loop: CASSETSKDTQYF. CDR3 DNA: TGTGCCAGCAGCGAGACTAGTAAAGATACGCAGTATTTT.